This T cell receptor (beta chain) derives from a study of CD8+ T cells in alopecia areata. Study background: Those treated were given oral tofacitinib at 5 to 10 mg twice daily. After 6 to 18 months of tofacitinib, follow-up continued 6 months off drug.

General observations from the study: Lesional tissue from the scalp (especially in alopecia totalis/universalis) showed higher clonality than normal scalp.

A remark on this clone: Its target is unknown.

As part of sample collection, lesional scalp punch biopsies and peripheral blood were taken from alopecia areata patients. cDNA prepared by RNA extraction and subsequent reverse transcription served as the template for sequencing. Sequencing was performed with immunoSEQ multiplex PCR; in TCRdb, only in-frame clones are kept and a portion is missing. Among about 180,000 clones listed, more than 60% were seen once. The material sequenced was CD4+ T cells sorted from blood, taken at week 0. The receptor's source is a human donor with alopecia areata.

The CDR3 loop is CAWSVNQETQYF. The CDR3 DNA follows: TGTGCCTGGAGCGTCAATCAAGAGACCCAGTACTTC. The gene calls are TRBV30 and TRBJ2-5; the D is unclear. This CDR3 comprises 12 residues. Germline CDR1 reads GTSNPN; CDR2 reads SVGIG (reference sequence). V was trimmed by 3 bases and J by 2 bases, leaving 7 bases between them. Supplemented by reference TRBV30 and TRBJ2-5, the full variable domain reads SQTIHQWPATLVQPVGSPLSLECTVEGTSNPNLYWYRQAAGRGLQLLFYSVGIGQISSEVPQNLSASRPQDRQFILSSKKLLLSDSGFYLCAWSVNQETQYFGPGTRLLVL.